This TCR beta chain was documented in a study of shared clonotypes between healthy human individuals. In the study overall: Participating donors consisted of two women and a few men aged 18 to 49. CD4 naive and CD4 memory each took three plates per donor, while CD8 naive took two and CD8 memory one. Points from the study as a whole: Memory subsets had estimated richness that was generally smaller than that of naive subsets.

Details on this clone: The antigen remains undetermined.

Study donors comprised healthy, HIV-negative adults devoid of recent acute infection or vaccination. The repertoire was sequenced with immunoSEQ multiplex PCR; TCRdb's copy has only in-frame clones and lacks some. The sample yields about 1.4 million clones, approximately 96% seen once. The CDR3 runs to 16 residues. Trimming left V 3 bases short and J 2 bases short, with 17 bases between. Germline values: CDR1 MDHEN, CDR2 SYDVKM. The genes are TRBV28 and TRBJ2-7, with D perhaps TRBD1 or TRBD2 (5 bases each). This TCR was recovered from a man in his thirties or forties in good health. What was sequenced was naive CD4+ T cells sorted from blood. Indicated subset: CD45RA+ positively selected. The CDR3 loop is CASSLGPGSGPYEQYF. The CDR3 region has the DNA TGTGCCAGCAGTTTGGGGCCGGGATCGGGACCCTACGAGCAGTACTTC.